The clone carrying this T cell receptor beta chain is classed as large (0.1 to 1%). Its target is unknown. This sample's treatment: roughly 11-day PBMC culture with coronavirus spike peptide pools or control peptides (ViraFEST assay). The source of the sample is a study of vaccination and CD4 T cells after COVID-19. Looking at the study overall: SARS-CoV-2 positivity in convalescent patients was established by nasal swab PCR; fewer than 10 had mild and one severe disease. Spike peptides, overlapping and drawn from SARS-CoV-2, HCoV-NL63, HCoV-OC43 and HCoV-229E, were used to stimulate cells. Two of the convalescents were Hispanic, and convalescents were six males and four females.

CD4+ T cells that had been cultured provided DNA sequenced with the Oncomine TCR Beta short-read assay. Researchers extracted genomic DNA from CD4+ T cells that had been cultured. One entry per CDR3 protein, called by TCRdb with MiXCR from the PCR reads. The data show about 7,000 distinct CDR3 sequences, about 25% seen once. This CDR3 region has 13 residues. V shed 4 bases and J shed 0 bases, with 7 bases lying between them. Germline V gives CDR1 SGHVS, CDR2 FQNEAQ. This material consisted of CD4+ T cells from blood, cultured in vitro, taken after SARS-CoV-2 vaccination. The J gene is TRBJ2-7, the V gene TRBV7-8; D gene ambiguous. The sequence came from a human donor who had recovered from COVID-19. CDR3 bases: TGTGCCAGCAGCTCCAAGGCCTCCTACGAGCAGTACTTC. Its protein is CASSSKASYEQYF.